This T cell receptor beta chain was profiled in a study of T cell changes during pregnancy in multiple sclerosis. Sequencing used immunoSEQ multiplex PCR; TCRdb keeps in-frame clones, though not all of them. The sample holds roughly 42,000 clones, about 90% seen once. Germline CDR1 and CDR2: MNHEY and SMNVEV (reference sequence). V trimming: 4 bases; J trimming: 4 bases; junction bases outside the gene matches: 3. The length of the CDR3 is 14 residues. This sequence was found in a female donor in good health, enrolled as a control in a pregnancy study. Here the sequenced sample was CD4+ T cells from peripheral blood mononuclear cells, taken in the second trimester of pregnancy. The chain couples TRBV27 to TRBJ2-1; 8 nucleotides agree with TRBD2. The CDR3 DNA sequence: TGTGCCAGCAGTTCGACTAGCGAGTACAATGAGCAGTTCTTC. As protein: CASSSTSEYNEQFF.